The present T cell receptor (beta chain) was sequenced within a study of CD8+ T cells in alopecia areata (dated by TCRdb to 2016 to 2019). About the investigation overall: The treated patients took part in an open-label pilot trial in which moderate-to-severe alopecia areata was treated with oral tofacitinib at 5 to 10 mg twice daily. Patients received tofacitinib for 6 to 18 months and were then followed off drug for 6 months to check for delayed response and recurrence. Disease severity in treated patients was measured with the SALT score, which quantifies the percentage of affected scalp surface area. In both human patients and the C3H/HeJ mouse model, the study applied high-throughput TCRbeta sequencing to look at T cell clonal expansion in alopecia areata. Scalp tissue and sorted CD4+ and CD8+ peripheral blood T cells from patchy and totalis/universalis alopecia areata patients and from healthy controls were covered by human TCRbeta sequencing. Tofacitinib-treated patients had biopsies at baseline and at 4 and 24 weeks of treatment, with a later scalp biopsy in several patients. Scalp clonality was compared among normal scalp (n=4), patchy alopecia areata scalp (n=8), and alopecia totalis/universalis scalp (n=8). RNA was extracted with the PAXgene miRNA kit for fixed scalp, the miRNeasy kit for PBMCs, and the RNeasy kit for mouse skin. Amplification of TCRbeta CDR3 regions was done by immunoSEQ multiplex PCR using 35 Vbeta forward primers and 13 Jbeta reverse primers. Summary of the overall study and its limitations: Scalp clonality and the number of expanded CD8+ clones among the top 100 scalp clones were significantly decreased by tofacitinib. Unlike mouse skin, which is dominated by gammadelta T cells, normal human skin has resident alphabeta T cells that are also sequenced, and this complicates analysis of the scalp TCR repertoire. TCR sequences shared between patients were less clear than in mice, possibly partly because of HLA diversity in the patient population. The treated cohort was small, with a single nonresponder, so links between baseline CD8+ expansion and response need larger studies. Many expanded lesional clones were found to persist in scalp and blood during tofacitinib treatment, and relapse after treatment cessation may be partly explained by this persistence. Compared with normal scalp, lesional scalp had higher clonality and more expanded CD8+ clones, particularly in alopecia totalis/universalis, a pattern that suggests antigenic drive.

In the paper's terms, the time point label means: around 24 weeks on oral tofacitinib. This sample's treatment or condition label indicates: oral pan-JAK inhibitor, 5-10 mg twice daily. Lesional scalp punch biopsies and peripheral blood were collected from alopecia areata patients. PBMCs were isolated by density centrifugation and stained for CD3, CD4 and CD8, and CD4+ and CD8+ T cells were sorted on a FACSAria. Library construction relied on the immunoSEQ multiplex PCR assay. To provide template for TCR sequencing, every sample had RNA extracted and reverse transcribed into cDNA. First-strand cDNA was synthesized using SuperScript III with a 2:1 mix of oligo-dT and random hexamers. A synthetic immune receptor repertoire was used to measure amplification bias, and any remaining bias was corrected computationally. In the original analysis: After raw reads were preprocessed to remove errors, the CDR3 was defined following IMGT conventions as running from the conserved cysteine to phenylalanine. To get clonality, Shannon entropy was normalized by log2 of the number of productive unique TCRs and the result was subtracted from 1. Whether each scalp clone was CD4 or CD8 was inferred by checking scalp TCRbeta sequences against the CD4 and CD8 repertoires from sorted blood. Entries here come from immuneACCESS through TCRdb and include only in-frame sequences with V and J called. Some clones fail to appear in such tables; in the studies checked, an unresolved V gene covers under half of the shortfall, and the cause of the remainder is unknown. That table supplies the V and J calls and clone size; D and trimming were determined from the DNA. The sample records over 150,000 clones, 58% of which are singletons. About 5% of the sample is held by the ten biggest clonotypes.

Remarks on this clone: Its antigen is currently not known. No clone much larger than this one lies a single base away; base qualities are absent.

The germline V gene provides CDR1 MNHEY and CDR2 SVGAGI. The CDR3 numbers 14 residues from cysteine through phenylalanine. Just the 42-base CDR3 DNA is kept, in frame starting at base 1. Trimming takes 9 bases from V and 3 bases from J, and the germline ends sit 17 bases apart. This TCR derives from a human donor with alopecia areata. The sequencing used CD4+ T cells sorted from blood, collected at week 24, from a patient treated with tofacitinib. The rearrangement joined TRBV6-5 to TRBJ2-5; TRBD1 is a weak D gene call, 5 bases matching. The CDR3 protein: CARMRFVGEETQYF. The DNA is TGTGCCAGGATGAGGTTCGTAGGGGAAGAGACCCAGTACTTC.